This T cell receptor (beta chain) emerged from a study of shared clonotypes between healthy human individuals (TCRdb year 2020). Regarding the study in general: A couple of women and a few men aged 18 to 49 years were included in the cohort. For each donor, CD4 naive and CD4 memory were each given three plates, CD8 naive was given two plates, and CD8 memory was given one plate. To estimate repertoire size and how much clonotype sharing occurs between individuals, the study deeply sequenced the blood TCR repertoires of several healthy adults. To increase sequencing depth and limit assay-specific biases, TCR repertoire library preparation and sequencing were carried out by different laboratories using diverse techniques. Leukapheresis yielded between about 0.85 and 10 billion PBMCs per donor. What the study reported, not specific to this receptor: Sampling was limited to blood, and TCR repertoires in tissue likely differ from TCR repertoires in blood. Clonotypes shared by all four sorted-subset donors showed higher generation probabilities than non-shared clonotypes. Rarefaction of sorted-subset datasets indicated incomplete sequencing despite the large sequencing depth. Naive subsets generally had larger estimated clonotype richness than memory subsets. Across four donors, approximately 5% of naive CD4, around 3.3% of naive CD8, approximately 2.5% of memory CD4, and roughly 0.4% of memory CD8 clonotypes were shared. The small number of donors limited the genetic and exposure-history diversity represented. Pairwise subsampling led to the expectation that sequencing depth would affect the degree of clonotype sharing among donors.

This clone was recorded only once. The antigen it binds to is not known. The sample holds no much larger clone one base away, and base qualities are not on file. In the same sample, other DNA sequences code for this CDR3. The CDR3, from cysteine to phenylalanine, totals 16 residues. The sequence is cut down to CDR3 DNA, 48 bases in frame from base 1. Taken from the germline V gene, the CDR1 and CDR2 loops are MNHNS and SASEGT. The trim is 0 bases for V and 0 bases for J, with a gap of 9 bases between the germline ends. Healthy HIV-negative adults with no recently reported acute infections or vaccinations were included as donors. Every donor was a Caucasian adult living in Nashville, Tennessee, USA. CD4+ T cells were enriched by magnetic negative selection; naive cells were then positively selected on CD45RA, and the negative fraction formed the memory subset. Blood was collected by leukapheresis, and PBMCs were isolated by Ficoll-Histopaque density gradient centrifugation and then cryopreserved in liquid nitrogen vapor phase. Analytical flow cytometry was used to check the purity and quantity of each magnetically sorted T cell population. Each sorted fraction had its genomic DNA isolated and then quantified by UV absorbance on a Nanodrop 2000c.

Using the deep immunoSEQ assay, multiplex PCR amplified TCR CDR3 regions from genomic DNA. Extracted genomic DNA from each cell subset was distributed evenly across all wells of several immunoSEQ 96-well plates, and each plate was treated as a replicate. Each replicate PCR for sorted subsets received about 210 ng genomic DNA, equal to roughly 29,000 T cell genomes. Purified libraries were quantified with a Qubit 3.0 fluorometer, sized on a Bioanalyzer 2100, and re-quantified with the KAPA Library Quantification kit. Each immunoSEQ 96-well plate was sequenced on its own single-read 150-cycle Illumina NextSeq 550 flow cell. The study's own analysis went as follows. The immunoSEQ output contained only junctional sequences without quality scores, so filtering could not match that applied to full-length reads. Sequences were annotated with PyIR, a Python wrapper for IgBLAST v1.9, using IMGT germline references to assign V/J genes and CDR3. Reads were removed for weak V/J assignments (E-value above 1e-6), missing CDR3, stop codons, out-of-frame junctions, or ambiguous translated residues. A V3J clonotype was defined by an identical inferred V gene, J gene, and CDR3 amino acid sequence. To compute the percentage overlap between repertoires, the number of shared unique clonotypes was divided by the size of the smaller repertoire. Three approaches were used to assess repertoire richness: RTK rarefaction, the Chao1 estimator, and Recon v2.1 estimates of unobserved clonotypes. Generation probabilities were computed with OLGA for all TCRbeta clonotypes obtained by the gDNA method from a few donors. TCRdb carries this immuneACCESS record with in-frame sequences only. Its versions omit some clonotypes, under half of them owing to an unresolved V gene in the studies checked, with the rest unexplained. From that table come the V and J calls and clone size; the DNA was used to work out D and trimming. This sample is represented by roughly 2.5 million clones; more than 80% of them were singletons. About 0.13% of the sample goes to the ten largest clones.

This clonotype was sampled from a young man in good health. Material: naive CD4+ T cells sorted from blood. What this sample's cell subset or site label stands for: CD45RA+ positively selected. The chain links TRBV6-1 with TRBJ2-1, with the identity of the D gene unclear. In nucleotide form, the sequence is TGTGCCAGCAGTGAAGCTACTGCCAGCTCCTACAATGAGCAGTTCTTC. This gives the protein CASSEATASSYNEQFF.